This T cell receptor (beta chain) was captured in a study of T cell responses to AZD1222 COVID-19 vaccine. Across the whole study: Pooled together were second doses at about 4 or about 12 weeks. Study-wide points: Baseline seropositivity occurred in only six or seven AZD1222 recipients. Unmutated variant regions reportedly attract nearly half of all spike-specific TCRs. Most donors were white British and more were female, and clonal diversity was possibly underestimated.

As for this clone: Its antigen is currently unknown.

The table came from immunoSEQ multiplex PCR; TCRdb's copy has only in-frame clones and leaves some out. The table records 99,000 or so clones, 88% of them present only once. The CDR3 has 13 residues. Germline V gene sequence: CDR1 SGHVS, CDR2 FQNEAQ. Trimming removed 1 base at V and 8 bases at J, with 12 bases between. V usage is TRBV7-8 and J usage is TRBJ2-7, with unresolved D. The sequenced sample was peripheral blood, obtained on day 0 of AZD1222 vaccination. The receptor's source is an adult in good health. The CDR3, as DNA: TGTGCCAGCAGCTTAGTAGTTGCTAGAAAGCAGTACTTC. It codes for CASSLVVARKQYF.